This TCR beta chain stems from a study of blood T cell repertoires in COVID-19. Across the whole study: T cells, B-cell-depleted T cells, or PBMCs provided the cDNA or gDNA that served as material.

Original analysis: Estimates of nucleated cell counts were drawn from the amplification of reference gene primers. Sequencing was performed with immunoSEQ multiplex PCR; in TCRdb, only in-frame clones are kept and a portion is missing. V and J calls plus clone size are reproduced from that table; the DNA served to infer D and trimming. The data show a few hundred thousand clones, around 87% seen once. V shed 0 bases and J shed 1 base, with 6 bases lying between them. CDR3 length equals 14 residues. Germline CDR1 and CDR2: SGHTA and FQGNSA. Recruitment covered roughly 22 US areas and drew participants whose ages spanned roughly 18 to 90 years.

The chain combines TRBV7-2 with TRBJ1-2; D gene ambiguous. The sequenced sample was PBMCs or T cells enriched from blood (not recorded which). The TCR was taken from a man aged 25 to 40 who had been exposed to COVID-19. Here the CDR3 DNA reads TGTGCCAGCAGCTTAGCTCCAGATAACTATGGCTACACCTTC. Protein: CASSLAPDNYGYTF.